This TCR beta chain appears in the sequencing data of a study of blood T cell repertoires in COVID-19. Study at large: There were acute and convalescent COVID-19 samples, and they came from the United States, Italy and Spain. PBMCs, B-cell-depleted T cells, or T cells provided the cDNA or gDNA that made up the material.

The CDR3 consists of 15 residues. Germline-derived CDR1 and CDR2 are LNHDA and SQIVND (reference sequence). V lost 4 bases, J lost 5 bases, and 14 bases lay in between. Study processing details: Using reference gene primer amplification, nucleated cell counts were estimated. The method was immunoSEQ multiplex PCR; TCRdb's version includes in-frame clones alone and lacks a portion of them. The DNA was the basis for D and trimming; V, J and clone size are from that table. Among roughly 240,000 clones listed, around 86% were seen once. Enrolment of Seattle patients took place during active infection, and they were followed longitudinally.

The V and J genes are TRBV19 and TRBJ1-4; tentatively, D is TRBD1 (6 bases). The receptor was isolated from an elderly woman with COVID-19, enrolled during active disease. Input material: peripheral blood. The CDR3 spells CASSNSAGTNEKLFF. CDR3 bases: TGTGCCAGTAGTAACTCGGCAGGGACAAATGAAAAACTGTTTTTT.